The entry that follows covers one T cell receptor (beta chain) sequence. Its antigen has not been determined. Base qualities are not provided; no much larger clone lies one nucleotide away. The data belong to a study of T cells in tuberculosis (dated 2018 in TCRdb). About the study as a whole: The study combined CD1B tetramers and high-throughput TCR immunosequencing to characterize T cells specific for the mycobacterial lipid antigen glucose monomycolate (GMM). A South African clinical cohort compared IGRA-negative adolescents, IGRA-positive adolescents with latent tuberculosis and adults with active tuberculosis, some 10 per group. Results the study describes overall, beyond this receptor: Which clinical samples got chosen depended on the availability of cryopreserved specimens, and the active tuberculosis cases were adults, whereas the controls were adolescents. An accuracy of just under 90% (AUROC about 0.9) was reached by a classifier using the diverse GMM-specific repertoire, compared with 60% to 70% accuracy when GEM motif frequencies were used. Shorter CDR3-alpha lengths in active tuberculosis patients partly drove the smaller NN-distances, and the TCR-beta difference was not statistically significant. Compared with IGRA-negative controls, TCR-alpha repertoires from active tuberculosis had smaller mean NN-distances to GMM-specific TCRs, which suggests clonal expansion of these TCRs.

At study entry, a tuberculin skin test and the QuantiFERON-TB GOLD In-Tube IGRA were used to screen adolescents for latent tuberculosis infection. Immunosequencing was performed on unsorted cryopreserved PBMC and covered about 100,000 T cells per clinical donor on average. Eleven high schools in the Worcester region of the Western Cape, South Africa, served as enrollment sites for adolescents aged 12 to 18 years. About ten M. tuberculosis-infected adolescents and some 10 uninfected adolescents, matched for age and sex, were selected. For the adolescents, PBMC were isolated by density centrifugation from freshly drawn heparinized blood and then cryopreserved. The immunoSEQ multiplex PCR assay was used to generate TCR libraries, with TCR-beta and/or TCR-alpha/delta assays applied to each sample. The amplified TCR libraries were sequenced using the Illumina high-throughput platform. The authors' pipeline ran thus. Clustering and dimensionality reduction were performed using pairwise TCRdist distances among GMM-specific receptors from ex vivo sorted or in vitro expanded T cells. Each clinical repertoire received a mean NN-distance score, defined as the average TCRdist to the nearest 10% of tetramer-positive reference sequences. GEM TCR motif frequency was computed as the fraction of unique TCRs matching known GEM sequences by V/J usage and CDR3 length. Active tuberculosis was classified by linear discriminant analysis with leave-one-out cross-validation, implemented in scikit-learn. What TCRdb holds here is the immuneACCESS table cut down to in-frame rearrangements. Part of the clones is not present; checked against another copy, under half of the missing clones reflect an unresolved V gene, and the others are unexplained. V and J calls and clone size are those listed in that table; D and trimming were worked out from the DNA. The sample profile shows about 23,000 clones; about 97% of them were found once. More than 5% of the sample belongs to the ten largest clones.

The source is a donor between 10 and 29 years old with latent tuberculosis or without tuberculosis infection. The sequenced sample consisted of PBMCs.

Here is the DNA: TGTGCCAGCAAGACAGGGCGGGAGCAGTTCTTC. Its coded protein is CASKTGREQFF. The sequence joins TRBV27 to TRBJ2-1, with TRBD1 matching 7 junction bases. CDR1 MNHEY and CDR2 SMNVEV are derived from the germline V gene (reference sequence). The germline V and J ends show losses of 7 bases and 10 bases respectively, and no gene match explains 4 bases of the junction. The CDR3 measures 11 amino acids from cysteine to phenylalanine. The sequence is cut down to CDR3 DNA, 33 bases in frame from base 1.